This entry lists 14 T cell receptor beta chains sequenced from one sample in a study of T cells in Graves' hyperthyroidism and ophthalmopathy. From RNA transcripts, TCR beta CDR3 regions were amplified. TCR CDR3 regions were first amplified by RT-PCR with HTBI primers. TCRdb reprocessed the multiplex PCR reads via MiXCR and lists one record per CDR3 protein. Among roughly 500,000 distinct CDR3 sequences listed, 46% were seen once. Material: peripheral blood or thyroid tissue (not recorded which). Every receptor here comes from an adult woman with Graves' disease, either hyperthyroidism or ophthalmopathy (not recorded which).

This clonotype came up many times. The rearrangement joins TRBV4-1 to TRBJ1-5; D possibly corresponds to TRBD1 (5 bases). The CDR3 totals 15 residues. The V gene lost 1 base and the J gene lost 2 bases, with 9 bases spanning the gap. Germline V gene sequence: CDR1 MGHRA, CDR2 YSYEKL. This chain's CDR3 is CASSQGGAGNQPQHF. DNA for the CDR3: TGCGCCAGCAGCCAAGGAGGGGCGGGCAATCAGCCCCAGCATTTT.

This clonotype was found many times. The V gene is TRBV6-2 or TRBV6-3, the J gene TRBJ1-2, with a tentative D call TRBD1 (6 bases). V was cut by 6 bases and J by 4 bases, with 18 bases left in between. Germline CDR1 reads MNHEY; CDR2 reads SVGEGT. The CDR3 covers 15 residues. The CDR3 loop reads CASSTRTEQLYGYTF. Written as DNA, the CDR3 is TGTGCCAGCAGCACCAGGACAGAGCAACTCTATGGCTACACCTTC.

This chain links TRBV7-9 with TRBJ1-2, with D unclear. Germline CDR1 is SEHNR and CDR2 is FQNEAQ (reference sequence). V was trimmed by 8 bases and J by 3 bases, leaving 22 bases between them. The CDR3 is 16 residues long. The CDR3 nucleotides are TGTGCCAGCTCACCACCTTGGCCAACCCGTGACTATGGCTACACCTTC. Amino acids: CASSPPWPTRDYGYTF.

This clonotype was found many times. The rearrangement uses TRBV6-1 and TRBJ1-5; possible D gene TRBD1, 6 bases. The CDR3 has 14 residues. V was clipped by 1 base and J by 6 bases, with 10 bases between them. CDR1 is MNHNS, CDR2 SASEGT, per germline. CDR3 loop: CASSEVGGRQPQHF. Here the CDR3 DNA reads TGTGCCAGCAGTGAAGTAGGGGGACGTCAGCCCCAGCATTTT.

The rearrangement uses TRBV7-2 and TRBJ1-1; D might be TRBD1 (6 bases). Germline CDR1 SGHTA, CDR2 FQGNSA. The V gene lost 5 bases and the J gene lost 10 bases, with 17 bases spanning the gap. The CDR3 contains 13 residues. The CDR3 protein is CASSPGRGARAFF. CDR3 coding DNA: TGTGCCAGCAGCCCCGGTCGGGGGGCGCGAGCTTTCTTT.

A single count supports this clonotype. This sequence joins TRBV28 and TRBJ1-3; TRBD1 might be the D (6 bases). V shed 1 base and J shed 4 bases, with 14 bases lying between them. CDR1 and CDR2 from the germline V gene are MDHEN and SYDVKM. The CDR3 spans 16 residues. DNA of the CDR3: TGTGCCAGCAGTTTATCTTGGGGGCGCGGGGGAAACACCATATATTTT. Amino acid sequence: CASSLSWGRGGNTIYF.

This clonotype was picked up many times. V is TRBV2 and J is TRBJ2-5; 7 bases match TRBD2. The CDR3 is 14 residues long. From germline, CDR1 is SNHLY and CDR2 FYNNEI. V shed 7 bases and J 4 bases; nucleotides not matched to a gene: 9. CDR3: CASTRPGGRETQYF. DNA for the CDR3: TGTGCCAGCACTCGCCCGGGAGGACGAGAGACCCAGTACTTC.

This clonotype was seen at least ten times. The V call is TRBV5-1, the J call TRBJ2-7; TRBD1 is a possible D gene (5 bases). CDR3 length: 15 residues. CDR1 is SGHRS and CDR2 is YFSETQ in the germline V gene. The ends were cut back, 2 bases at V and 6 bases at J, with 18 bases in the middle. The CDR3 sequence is CASSFTGNPPSEQYF. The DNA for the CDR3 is TGCGCCAGCAGCTTTACAGGAAACCCCCCCTCCGAGCAGTACTTC.

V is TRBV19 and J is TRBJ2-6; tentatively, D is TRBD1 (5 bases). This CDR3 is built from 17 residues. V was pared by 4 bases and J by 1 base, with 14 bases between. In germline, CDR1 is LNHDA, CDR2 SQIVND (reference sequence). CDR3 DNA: TGTGCCAGTAGTAGGGCTAGGGGCCCATCTGGGGCCAACGTCCTGACTTTC. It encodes CASSRARGPSGANVLTF.

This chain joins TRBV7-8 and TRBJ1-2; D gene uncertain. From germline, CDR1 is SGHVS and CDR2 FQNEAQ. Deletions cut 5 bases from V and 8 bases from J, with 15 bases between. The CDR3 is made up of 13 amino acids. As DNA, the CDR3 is TGTGCCAGCAGCCAAAGGGATTCTTCCGGCTACACCTTC. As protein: CASSQRDSSGYTF.

The DNA of the CDR3 is TGTGCCAGCAGCTTAGAGGGGAGGGGATTCGGTTCACCCCTCCACTTT. Amino acid sequence: CASSLEGRGFGSPLHF. The rearrangement uses TRBV7-2 and TRBJ1-6; TRBD1 might be the D (5 bases). The CDR3 runs 16 residues. Trimming removed 1 base at V and 9 bases at J, with 16 bases between. CDR1 SGHTA and CDR2 FQGNSA come from the germline V gene.

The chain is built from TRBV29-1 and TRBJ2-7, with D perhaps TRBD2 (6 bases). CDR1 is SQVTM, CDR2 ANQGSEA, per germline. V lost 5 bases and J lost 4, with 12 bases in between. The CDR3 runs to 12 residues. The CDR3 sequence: CSVLTSGYEQYF. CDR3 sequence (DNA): TGCAGCGTTTTGACCAGCGGGTACGAGCAGTACTTC.

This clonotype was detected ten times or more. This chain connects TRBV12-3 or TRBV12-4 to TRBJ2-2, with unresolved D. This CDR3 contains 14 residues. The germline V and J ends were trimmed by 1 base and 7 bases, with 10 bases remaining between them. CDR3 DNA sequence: TGTGCCAGCAGTTTAGAGGGCCGGATCGGGGAGCTGTTTTTT. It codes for CASSLEGRIGELFF.

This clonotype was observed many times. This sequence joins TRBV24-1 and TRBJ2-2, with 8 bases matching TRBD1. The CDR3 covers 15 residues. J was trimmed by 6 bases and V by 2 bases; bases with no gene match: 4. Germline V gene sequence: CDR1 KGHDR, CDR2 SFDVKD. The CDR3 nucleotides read TGTGCCACCAGTGATTCTACAGGGGGTGCCGGGGAGCTGTTTTTT. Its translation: CATSDSTGGAGELFF.